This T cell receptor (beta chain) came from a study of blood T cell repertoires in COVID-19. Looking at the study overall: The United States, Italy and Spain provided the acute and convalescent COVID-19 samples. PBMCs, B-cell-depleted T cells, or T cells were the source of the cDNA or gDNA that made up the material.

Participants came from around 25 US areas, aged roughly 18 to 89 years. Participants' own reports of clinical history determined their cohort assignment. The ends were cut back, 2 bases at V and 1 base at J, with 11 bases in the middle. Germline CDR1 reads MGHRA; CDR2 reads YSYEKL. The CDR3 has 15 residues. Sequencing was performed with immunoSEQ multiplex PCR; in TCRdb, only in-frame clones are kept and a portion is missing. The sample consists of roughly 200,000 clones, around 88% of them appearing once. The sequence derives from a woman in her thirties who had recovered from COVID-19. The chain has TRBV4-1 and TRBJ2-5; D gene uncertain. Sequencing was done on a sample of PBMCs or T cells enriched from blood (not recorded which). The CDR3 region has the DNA TGCGCCAGCAGCCAAAGGCCTCTAGTCCAAGAGACCCAGTACTTC. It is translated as CASSQRPLVQETQYF.